The 22 T cell receptor beta chains given below trace back to one sample, sequenced in a study of neurological immune-mediated disorders. TCRdb used MiXCR to reprocess the 5' RACE reads, holding one entry per CDR3 protein. The sample records 66,000 or so distinct CDR3 sequences, around 5.2% being singletons. Input material: PBMCs. These receptors all come from a woman under 40 with multiple sclerosis.

This clonotype was counted ten times or more. The chain employs TRBV10-1 and TRBJ1-1; D perhaps matches TRBD1 (6 bases). The CDR3 totals 14 residues. Germline values: CDR1 WNHNN, CDR2 SYGVQD (reference sequence). V was trimmed by 2 bases and J by 4 bases, leaving 11 bases between them. The CDR3 DNA reads TGCGCCAGCAGTGAGGTCCAGGGGAGCACTGAAGCTTTCTTT. Its translation is CASSEVQGSTEAFF.

This clonotype was seen many times. V is TRBV2 and J is TRBJ1-2; no definite D call. The CDR3 sequence is 13 residues long. From germline, CDR1 is SNHLY and CDR2 FYNNEI. V was trimmed by 6 bases and J by 2 bases, leaving 10 bases between them. The CDR3 DNA reads as TGTGCCAGCAGATTGACACCAAACTATGGCTACACCTTC. Translated, it gives CASRLTPNYGYTF.

This clonotype was counted at least ten times. The chain uses TRBV4-1 and TRBJ1-6; no reliable D call. The CDR3 totals 15 residues. Germline V CDR1 and CDR2: MGHRA, YSYEKL. V lost 0 bases and J 6 bases, leaving 9 bases between the germline ends. CDR3 coding DNA: TGCGCCAGCAGCCAAGATTGGCGGGTTAATTCACCCCTCCACTTT. Its protein is CASSQDWRVNSPLHF.

The table lists this clonotype with many counts. The V gene is TRBV20-1, the J gene TRBJ2-3; D perhaps matches TRBD2 (6 bases). The V and J ends lost 6 bases and 2 bases respectively, with 18 bases between them. From germline, CDR1 is DFQATT and CDR2 SNEGSKA (reference sequence). The CDR3 totals 15 residues. Here the CDR3 DNA reads TGCAGTGCGCAGGCGGACGGGAGTCACACAGATACGCAGTATTTT. This gives the protein CSAQADGSHTDTQYF.

This clonotype rates as medium-sized. The V and J genes are TRBV20-1 and TRBJ2-3, with 15 bases fitting TRBD2. Germline trimming cut 3 bases from V and 2 bases from J; bases unmatched to any gene: 12. The CDR3 sequence is 19 residues long. The germline V gene has CDR1 DFQATT and CDR2 SNEGSKA (reference sequence). The CDR3 sequence: CSARRGLAGGPGNTDTQYF. CDR3 nucleotide sequence: TGCAGTGCTAGGCGAGGACTAGCGGGGGGGCCGGGTAACACAGATACGCAGTATTTT.

This clonotype has a handful of counts. The chain uses TRBV5-1 and TRBJ2-5; a possible D gene is TRBD1 (5 bases). Germline values: CDR1 SGHRS, CDR2 YFSETQ. The CDR3 has 18 residues. Trimming left V 1 base short and J 2 bases short, with 21 bases between. CDR3 nucleotide sequence: TGCGCCAGCAGCTTGCCCCGGCATGGCAGGGATAATCAAGAGACCCAGTACTTC. This translates into CASSLPRHGRDNQETQYF.

Turning to this clonotype: A junction end diverges from the germline sequence, so it may reflect a read error. The chain is built from TRBV5-1 and TRBJ1-1, with 9 bases lining up with TRBD1. The CDR3 covers 17 residues. Germline CDR1 is SGHRS and CDR2 is YFSETQ. CDR3: CASPKQGAMNSNTEDFF. CDR3 sequence (DNA): TGCGCCAGCCCCAAACAGGGGGCGATGAATTCGAACACTGAAGATTTCTTT.

This clonotype has a count of ten or more. The V call is TRBV6-5, the J call TRBJ1-1, with 9 bases identical to TRBD1. This CDR3 has 13 amino acids. The junction had 2 bases not matched to a gene; V was cut back by 4 bases and J by 5 bases. The germline CDR1 and CDR2 sequences are MNHEY and SVGAGI. The chain's CDR3 is CASSSGQGTEAFF. CDR3 DNA: TGTGCCAGCAGTTCGGGACAGGGAACTGAAGCTTTCTTT.

This clonotype was observed many times. The chain links TRBV5-1 to TRBJ2-5, with D hard to call. The CDR3 is 12 amino acids. The germline CDR1 and CDR2 sequences are SGHRS and YFSETQ. Between the trimmed V and J ends, which lost 4 bases and 1 base, there was a span of 5 bases. This chain's CDR3 is CASSGSQETQYF. DNA for the CDR3: TGCGCCAGCAGCGGCTCCCAAGAGACCCAGTACTTC. The full variable domain, its missing parts supplied by reference TRBV5-1 and TRBJ2-5, is KAGVTQTPRYLIKTRGQQVTLSCSPISGHRSVSWYQQTPGQGLQFLFEYFSETQRNKGNFPGRFSGRQFSNSRSEMNVSTLELGDSALYLCASSGSQETQYFGPGTRLLVL.

Many counts were recorded for this clonotype. The gene calls are TRBV5-1 and TRBJ1-4; D uncertain. The CDR3 runs to 14 residues. The germline V and J ends were trimmed by 4 bases and 0 bases, with 7 bases remaining between them. CDR1 and CDR2 from the germline V gene are SGHRS and YFSETQ. The CDR3 loop reads CASSAQATNEKLFF. CDR3 in DNA: TGCGCCAGCAGCGCACAAGCAACTAATGAAAAACTGTTTTTT.

At least ten counts were recorded for this clonotype. The gene calls are TRBV6-5 and TRBJ2-7, with 11 bases that match TRBD2. The CDR3 sequence is 15 residues long. Unmatched junction bases numbered 11, after V lost 8 bases and J lost 5 bases. The germline V gene encodes CDR1 MNHEY and CDR2 SVGAGI. The CDR3 protein is CASAIIAGGPDEQYF. The CDR3 DNA reads as TGTGCCAGCGCGATAATAGCGGGGGGGCCAGACGAGCAGTACTTC.

This clonotype was seen a few times. The chain links TRBV11-2 to TRBJ2-2; the D gene could be TRBD1 or TRBD2 (5 bases each). Germline V gene sequence: CDR1 SGHAT, CDR2 FQNNGV. The ends were cut back, 0 bases at V and 4 bases at J, with 12 bases in the middle. The length of the CDR3 is 16 residues. The CDR3 coding sequence is TGTGCCAGCAGCTTAGATGGGGGATTGCTCACCGGGGAGCTGTTTTTT. Translated: CASSLDGGLLTGELFF.

This clonotype was seen at least ten times. The rearrangement uses TRBV6-5 and TRBJ2-2; 7 bases fit TRBD1. Germline assignment: CDR1 MNHEY and CDR2 SVGAGI. This CDR3 spans 16 amino acids. V lost 0 bases and J lost 2; bases outside the gene matches: 3. The CDR3 region is CASSYSGQTNTGELFF. The CDR3 DNA reads TGTGCCAGCAGTTACTCGGGACAGACAAACACCGGGGAGCTGTTTTTT.

In its sample, this clonotype was seen many times. The chain joins TRBV7-9 to TRBJ2-5; D ambiguous. This CDR3 is 14 amino acids long. The germline V gene encodes CDR1 SEHNR and CDR2 FQNEAQ (reference sequence). Deletions cut 4 bases from V and 0 bases from J, with 9 bases between. CDR3 sequence reads: CASSSDLYQETQYF. The CDR3 nucleotides read TGTGCCAGCAGCTCCGACCTGTACCAAGAGACCCAGTACTTC.

A remark on this clonotype: A much larger clone differs from this one at a single base, so this may be a read error. The chain combines TRBV6-1 with TRBJ1-2, with D hard to call. CDR1 MNHNS and CDR2 SASEGT come from the germline V gene. The CDR3 runs 14 residues. The CDR3 loop is CASSAQAINYGHTF. DNA for the CDR3: TGTGCCAGCAGTGCCCAAGCGATTAACTATGGCCACACCTTC.

This clonotype was counted between two and nine times. The J gene is TRBJ1-3, the V gene TRBV7-6; perhaps TRBD1 as D (5 bases). V was shortened by 4 bases and J by 3 bases, with 10 bases between the two germline ends. The CDR3 contains 14 residues. Germline CDR1 reads SGHVS; CDR2 reads FNYEAQ. The CDR3 region is CASSSQGSGNTIYF. CDR3 nucleotides: TGTGCCAGCAGCTCCCAGGGTAGTGGAAACACCATATATTTT.

Ten or more counts support this clonotype. V is TRBV7-9 and J is TRBJ2-2; the match to TRBD2 covers 11 bases. V lost 6 bases and J lost 4; bases outside the gene matches: 4. This CDR3 contains 15 residues. CDR1 and CDR2 (germline): SEHNR, FQNEAQ (reference sequence). CDR3 sequence: CASRPGLAATGELFF. CDR3 in DNA: TGTGCCAGCAGACCGGGACTAGCGGCCACCGGGGAGCTGTTTTTT. Full variable domain (rest looked up from reference TRBV7-9 and TRBJ2-2): DTGVSQNPRHKITKRGQNVTFRCDPISEHNRLYWYRQTLGQGPEFLTYFQNEAQLEKSRLLSDRFSAERPKGSFSTLEIQRTEQGDSAMYLCASRPGLAATGELFFGEGSRLTVL.

This clonotype was detected many times. This rearrangement joins TRBV9 to TRBJ2-3; D is unclear. The V gene lost 0 bases and the J gene lost 4 bases, with 9 bases spanning the gap. Germline CDR1 SGDLS, CDR2 YYNGEE. The CDR3 loop spans 14 amino acids. CDR3 in amino acids: CASSVVGGADTQYF. The DNA for the CDR3 is TGTGCCAGCAGCGTAGTTGGTGGCGCAGATACGCAGTATTTT. The whole variable domain, filled in from reference TRBV9 and TRBJ2-3, reads DSGVTQTPKHLITATGQRVTLRCSPRSGDLSVYWYQQSLDQGLQFLIQYYNGEERAKGNILERFSAQQFPDLHSELNLSSLELGDSALYFCASSVVGGADTQYFGPGTRLTVL.

This clonotype has at least ten counts. The chain links TRBV4-1 to TRBJ2-7; TRBD1 aligns across 10 bases. V was pared by 0 bases and J by 3 bases, with 11 bases of the junction left unmatched. CDR3 length: 18 residues. Germline CDR1 and CDR2: MGHRA and YSYEKL. This CDR3 is CASSQEGLRDRGNYEQYF. CDR3 coding DNA: TGCGCCAGCAGCCAAGAGGGCCTCCGGGACAGGGGCAACTACGAGCAGTACTTC.

The table lists this clonotype with many counts. This sequence joins TRBV10-3 and TRBJ1-1; the D is unclear. The germline V and J ends were trimmed by 4 bases and 0 bases, with 3 bases remaining between them. This CDR3 spans 12 amino acids. Germline CDR1 and CDR2: ENHRY and SYGVKD. CDR3 loop: CAISAVNTEAFF. Written as DNA, the CDR3 is TGTGCCATCAGTGCTGTGAACACTGAAGCTTTCTTT.

Concerning this clonotype: This could be a read error, since a much larger clone is one nucleotide away. The chain carries TRBV3-1 and TRBJ2-2, with TRBD2 identical over 7 bases. The CDR3 spans 18 residues. From germline, CDR1 is LGHDT and CDR2 YNNKEL (reference sequence). The DNA of the CDR3 is TGTGCCATCAGCCAGATGCCCCCCGGGACTACCAACACCGGGGAGCTGTTTTTT. This gives the protein CAISQMPPGTTNTGELFF.

This clonotype was picked up many times. V and J are TRBV5-1 and TRBJ1-1, with a possible D match to TRBD1 (6 bases). The germline CDR1 and CDR2 sequences are SGHRS and YFSETQ. V was shortened by 4 bases and J by 1 base, with 11 bases between the two germline ends. This CDR3 has 14 residues. CDR3 bases: TGCGCCAGCAGCGTGGACAGCCGGAACACTGAAGCTTTCTTT. It yields the protein CASSVDSRNTEAFF.